One sample yielded the 14 T cell receptor beta chains listed below, sequenced in a study of T-cell reconstitution after alpha-beta-depleted transplantation in children. The authors prepared the TCRbeta library with unique molecular identifiers. TCRdb itself ran the PCR reads through MiXCR, one entry per CDR3 protein. The data show 230,000 or so distinct CDR3 sequences, more than 7.5% seen once. Specimen: PBMCs from the stem cell graft donor, collected from the stem cell graft. Receptors were obtained from a human donor who donated a stem cell graft to a child with SCID.

This clonotype was found many times. Here the CDR3 DNA reads TGCGCCAGCAGGCATATCTCTGGGGCCAACGTCCTGACTTTC. It translates to CASRHISGANVLTF. This chain links TRBV5-1 with TRBJ2-6; no firm D call. V lost 5 bases, J lost 0 bases, and 6 bases lay in between. The CDR3 is 14 residues long. CDR1 SGHRS and CDR2 YFSETQ come from the germline V gene.

The table lists this clonotype with many counts. V is TRBV9 and J is TRBJ1-6, with unresolved D. The CDR3 consists of 15 residues. V was clipped by 4 bases and J by 3 bases, with 11 bases between them. Per the germline V gene, CDR1 is SGDLS and CDR2 is YYNGEE. CDR3 sequence reads: CASSLDSFYNSPLHF. CDR3 DNA sequence: TGTGCCAGCAGCCTCGACTCTTTCTATAATTCACCCCTCCACTTT.

Ten or more counts support this clonotype. This chain joins TRBV5-1 and TRBJ2-1; 7 bases agree with TRBD1. J lost 9 bases, V lost 0 bases, and 9 bases had no gene match. This CDR3 has 15 amino acids. Germline-derived CDR1 and CDR2 are SGHRS and YFSETQ. Here the CDR3 DNA reads TGCGCCAGCAGCTTGGGTCCCCAAGGGGGCCGTGAGCAGTTCTTC. Translated: CASSLGPQGGREQFF. Together with reference TRBV5-1 and TRBJ2-1, the CDR3 gives the full variable domain: KAGVTQTPRYLIKTRGQQVTLSCSPISGHRSVSWYQQTPGQGLQFLFEYFSETQRNKGNFPGRFSGRQFSNSRSEMNVSTLELGDSALYLCASSLGPQGGREQFFGPGTRLTVL.

At least ten counts were recorded for this clonotype. The chain joins TRBV2 to TRBJ2-1, with 13 positions matching TRBD2. This CDR3 contains 15 residues. Germline CDR1 and CDR2: SNHLY and FYNNEI. Trimming took 9 bases from V and 4 from J; bases not matched to a gene: 6. The CDR3 region has the DNA TGTGCCAGTAGACTAGCGGGGGGCCTTTACAATGAGCAGTTCTTC. Amino acids: CASRLAGGLYNEQFF. Supplemented by reference TRBV2 and TRBJ2-1, the full variable domain reads EPEVTQTPSHQVTQMGQEVILRCVPISNHLYFYWYRQILGQKVEFLVSFYNNEISEKSEIFDDQFSVERPDGSNFTLKIRSTKLEDSAMYFCASRLAGGLYNEQFFGPGTRLTVL.

This clonotype came up many times. The V call is TRBV24-1, the J call TRBJ2-7; D not certain. The CDR3 is 14 amino acids. The germline gives CDR1 KGHDR, CDR2 SFDVKD. V lost 2 bases, J lost 4 bases, and 11 bases lay in between. The CDR3 sequence is CATSDSSRAYEQYF. The DNA of the CDR3 is TGTGCCACCAGTGATTCATCAAGGGCTTACGAGCAGTACTTC.

This clonotype has only a few counts. This rearrangement joins TRBV14 to TRBJ2-3; 11 positions agree with TRBD2. The CDR3 spans 19 residues. CDR1 SGHDN and CDR2 FVKESK come from the germline V gene. Trimming at V came to 4 bases and at J to 5 bases, leaving 17 bases not matched to a gene. DNA for the CDR3: TGTGCCAGCAGCCCCCAGAGGCCTCTAGCGGGGGGTGCCTTAGATACGCAGTATTTT. It is translated as CASSPQRPLAGGALDTQYF.

This clonotype was counted ten times or more. The gene calls are TRBV11-2 and TRBJ1-1; a possible D gene is TRBD1 (6 bases). Trimming left V 5 bases short and J 1 base short, with 14 bases between. Germline loops: CDR1 SGHAT, CDR2 FQNNGV. The CDR3 extends over 15 amino acids. CDR3 loop: CASSPEQGRNTEAFF. The DNA for the CDR3 is TGTGCCAGCAGCCCAGAACAGGGAAGGAACACTGAAGCTTTCTTT.

This clonotype was found many times. This chain joins TRBV13 and TRBJ2-1; 9 positions match TRBD2. Germline values: CDR1 PRHDT, CDR2 FYEKMQ (reference sequence). This CDR3 contains 16 residues. Trimming cost V 0 bases and J 3 bases; bases outside gene matches: 3. The CDR3 is CASSLGASGDYNEQFF. The CDR3 DNA reads TGTGCCAGCAGCTTAGGGGCTAGCGGGGACTACAATGAGCAGTTCTTC.

The table lists this clonotype with many counts. The chain joins TRBV29-1 to TRBJ2-1; a weak D match, TRBD2 (5 bases). Germline CDR1 reads SQVTM; CDR2 reads ANQGSEA. The ends were cut back, 6 bases at V and 0 bases at J, with 12 bases in the middle. The CDR3 contains 14 residues. The CDR3 DNA is TGCAGCGTAGAGGCCCGGGACTCCTACAATGAGCAGTTCTTC. It codes for CSVEARDSYNEQFF.

This clonotype was counted ten times or more. The rearrangement links TRBV5-1 to TRBJ2-7; a possible D gene is TRBD2 (6 bases). There are 18 residues in the CDR3. Trimming took off 0 bases at V and 3 bases at J, with 22 bases between the two ends. Germline V gives CDR1 SGHRS, CDR2 YFSETQ. CDR3: CASSLDPISLADLYEQYF. The CDR3 DNA is TGCGCCAGCAGCTTGGACCCTATTTCGTTAGCGGACCTCTACGAGCAGTACTTC.

This clonotype appeared many times. The chain carries TRBV7-3 and TRBJ1-4, with D tentatively TRBD1 (5 bases). Germline loops: CDR1 SGHTA, CDR2 FQGTGA. The V gene lost 5 bases and the J gene lost 5 bases, with 21 bases spanning the gap. The CDR3 runs to 17 residues. This CDR3 is CASSPFKGGRVNEKLFF. The CDR3 DNA sequence: TGTGCCAGCAGCCCTTTTAAGGGCGGCAGGGTGAATGAAAAACTGTTTTTT.

The V and J genes are TRBV6-2 or TRBV6-3 and TRBJ2-3, with 9 bases fitting TRBD2. CDR3 length: 16 residues. Trimming cost V 2 bases and J 0 bases; bases outside gene matches: 3. Germline V lookup: CDR1 MNHEY, CDR2 SVGEGT. CDR3 sequence reads: CASSYGLASSTDTQYF. CDR3 DNA: TGTGCCAGCAGTTACGGACTAGCGTCTAGCACAGATACGCAGTATTTT.

This clonotype was recorded at least ten times. The chain employs TRBV7-9 and TRBJ2-3; D is unresolved. Trimming removed 1 base from V and 2 bases from J, with 13 bases in between. Germline assignment: CDR1 SEHNR and CDR2 FQNEAQ (reference sequence). CDR3 length: 16 amino acids. CDR3 in DNA: TGTGCCAGCAGCTTAGGGTTCGGTGTTAACACAGATACGCAGTATTTT. The encoded protein is CASSLGFGVNTDTQYF.

This clonotype was picked up a small number of times. This rearrangement joins TRBV20-1 to TRBJ2-3, with D unresolved. The CDR3 is 15 amino acids. In germline, CDR1 is DFQATT, CDR2 SNEGSKA (reference sequence). Trimming took 6 bases from V and 0 from J, leaving 16 bases between them. CDR3 sequence: CSATPPTLSTDTQYF. CDR3 DNA sequence: TGCAGTGCCACCCCTCCGACTCTAAGCACAGATACGCAGTATTTT.